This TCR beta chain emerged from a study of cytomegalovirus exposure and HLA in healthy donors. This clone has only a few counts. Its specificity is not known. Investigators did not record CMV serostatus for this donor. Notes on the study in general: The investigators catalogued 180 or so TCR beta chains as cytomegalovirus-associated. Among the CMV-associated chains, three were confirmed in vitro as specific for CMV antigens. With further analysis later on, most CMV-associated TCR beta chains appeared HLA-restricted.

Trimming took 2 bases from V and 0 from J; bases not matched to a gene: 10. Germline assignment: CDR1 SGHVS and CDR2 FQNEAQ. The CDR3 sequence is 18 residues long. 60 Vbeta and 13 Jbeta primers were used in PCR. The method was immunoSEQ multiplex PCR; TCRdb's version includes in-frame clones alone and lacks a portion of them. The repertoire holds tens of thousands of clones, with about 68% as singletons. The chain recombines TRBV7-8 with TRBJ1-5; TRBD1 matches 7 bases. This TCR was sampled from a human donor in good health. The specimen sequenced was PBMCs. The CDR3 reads CASSLKSSTGASNQPQHF. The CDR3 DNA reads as TGTGCCAGCAGCTTAAAATCAAGCACAGGGGCTAGCAATCAGCCCCAGCATTTT.